One and the same sample provided the 26 T cell receptor beta chains below, sequenced in a study of Graves' ophthalmopathy and Graves' hyperthyroidism. RNA transcripts were the template, and TCR beta CDR3 regions were amplified from them. An initial RT-PCR round employing HTBI primers preceded a second-round multiplex PCR. TCRdb fed the multiplex PCR reads into MiXCR, producing one record per CDR3 protein. The sample includes 360,000 or so distinct CDR3 sequences, about 16% of them seen just once. Sequences were obtained from peripheral blood. The receptors originated from a woman aged 18-29 years with Graves' ophthalmopathy.

The chain recombines TRBV3-1 with TRBJ2-5, with 8 nucleotides matching TRBD2. The CDR3 is made up of 16 amino acids. Germline assignment: CDR1 LGHDT and CDR2 YNNKEL (reference sequence). The J segment lost 4 bases and the V segment lost 6 bases, leaving 13 bases of the junction unmatched. The CDR3 DNA reads TGTGCCAGCAGTCTTATGGGGCGGGAGGTACGAGAGACCCAGTACTTC. Residues: CASSLMGREVRETQYF.

At least ten counts were recorded for this clonotype. The chain is built from TRBV7-8 and TRBJ2-2; D is uncertain. V lost 1 base, J lost 6 bases, and 15 bases lay in between. This CDR3 has 16 amino acids. Germline loops: CDR1 SGHVS, CDR2 FQNEAQ. CDR3 amino acids: CASSLGSSGMAGELFF. The CDR3 DNA sequence: TGTGCCAGCAGCTTAGGTTCTAGTGGGATGGCCGGGGAGCTGTTTTTT.

This clonotype was seen ten or more times. This chain connects TRBV4-1 to TRBJ2-7; 7 nucleotides align to TRBD1. The V and J ends lost 0 bases and 1 base, in that order; junction bases with no gene match: 3. The CDR3 contains 15 residues. Germline CDR1 reads MGHRA; CDR2 reads YSYEKL. Written as DNA, the CDR3 is TGCGCCAGCAGCCAAGAGGCCAGGGGGTCCTACGAGCAGTACTTC. Translated: CASSQEARGSYEQYF.

This clonotype was observed a handful of times. The chain carries TRBV3-1 and TRBJ2-7, with 7 bases that match TRBD1. The germline V gene has CDR1 LGHDT and CDR2 YNNKEL (reference sequence). CDR3 length: 15 residues. The V gene end was trimmed by 0 bases and the J gene end by 5 bases; junction bases not matched to a gene: 7. The CDR3 bases are TGTGCCAGCAGCCAAGAACCGGGACAGTCCGACGAGCAGTACTTC. Translated: CASSQEPGQSDEQYF.

This chain joins TRBV20-1 and TRBJ1-3; D gene unclear. Per the germline V gene, CDR1 is DFQATT and CDR2 is SNEGSKA (reference sequence). The CDR3 covers 14 residues. V was shortened by 0 bases and J by 0 bases, with 6 bases between the two germline ends. Here the CDR3 reads CSARERNSGNTIYF. CDR3 sequence (DNA): TGCAGTGCTAGAGAAAGGAACTCTGGAAACACCATATATTTT.

This clonotype was counted many times. This chain connects TRBV28 to TRBJ2-7, with TRBD1 matching 10 bases. Germline lookup yields CDR1 MDHEN and CDR2 SYDVKM. Germline trimming cut 10 bases from V and 2 bases from J; bases unmatched to any gene: 5. The CDR3 has 13 residues. The CDR3 sequence is CATHGQGAYEQYF. The CDR3 bases are TGTGCCACCCACGGACAGGGGGCCTACGAGCAGTACTTC.

This clonotype was observed many times. The chain joins TRBV11-1 to TRBJ1-1; D is unclear. The V end was cut by 4 bases, the J end by 1 base, with 16 bases between. The germline CDR1 and CDR2 sequences are SGHAT and FQDESV (reference sequence). This CDR3 is 16 amino acids long. CDR3 DNA: TGTGCCAGCAGCTCTAATTACCACTCCCCGAACACTGAAGCTTTCTTT. This gives the protein CASSSNYHSPNTEAFF.

This clonotype was recorded many times. The V call is TRBV12-3 or TRBV12-4, the J call TRBJ2-5; no definite D call. CDR3 length: 14 amino acids. Deletions cut 2 bases from V and 5 bases from J, with 12 bases between. CDR3 sequence (DNA): TGTGCCAGCAGTTTAAGCTTACATTCGGAGACCCAGTACTTC. Its translation: CASSLSLHSETQYF.

This clonotype appeared many times. CDR3 DNA sequence: TGTGCCAGTAGTCCCCTCAGGGGGGGCGCGTTTGGAACCGGGGAGCTGTTTTTT. This encodes CASSPLRGGAFGTGELFF. The chain has TRBV19 and TRBJ2-2, with D perhaps assigned TRBD1 or TRBD2 (7 bases each). Per the germline V gene, CDR1 is LNHDA and CDR2 is SQIVND (reference sequence). Trimming pared 5 bases from V and 5 bases from J, leaving 24 bases between. The CDR3 runs to 18 residues.

This clonotype was counted many times. The J gene is TRBJ1-3, the V gene TRBV7-2; D ambiguous. The ends were cut back, 2 bases at V and 2 bases at J, with 10 bases in the middle. CDR3 length equals 15 residues. CDR1 is SGHTA, CDR2 FQGNSA, per germline. The CDR3 loop is CASSLRQRPGNTIYF. The CDR3 nucleotides read TGTGCCAGCAGCTTAAGGCAGAGACCTGGAAACACCATATATTTT.

This clonotype was observed at least ten times. Written as DNA, the CDR3 is TGCGCCAGCAGCTTGGCCTTAAGGGACGGCGGGGAGCTGTTTTTT. This codes for CASSLALRDGGELFF. V usage is TRBV5-1 and J usage is TRBJ2-2; D tentatively fits TRBD1 or TRBD2 (5 bases each). Trimming left V 0 bases short and J 7 bases short, with 13 bases between. The CDR3 runs 15 residues. The V gene's germline CDR1 is SGHRS and CDR2 YFSETQ.

This clonotype was picked up many times. The chain employs TRBV7-6 and TRBJ2-7, with D perhaps assigned TRBD1 or TRBD2 (5 bases each). Germline V CDR1 and CDR2: SGHVS, FNYEAQ. The V end was cut by 1 base, the J end by 6 bases, with 13 bases between. This CDR3 has 14 residues. The CDR3 nucleotides are TGTGCCAGCAGCTTAGAAGGGACGAGAGGCGAGCAGTACTTC. This gives the protein CASSLEGTRGEQYF.

V usage is TRBV7-9 and J usage is TRBJ1-2; D perhaps matches TRBD1 (5 bases). This CDR3 is 13 amino acids long. The germline gives CDR1 SEHNR, CDR2 FQNEAQ (reference sequence). V lost 5 bases and J lost 4, with 11 bases in between. This CDR3 reads CASSTYGTYGYTF. In nucleotides, the CDR3 is TGTGCCAGCAGCACCTACGGGACCTATGGCTACACCTTC.

The CDR3 is CASRPTSEGEQYF. CDR3 sequence (DNA): TGTGCCAGCAGGCCTACTAGCGAGGGCGAGCAGTACTTC. The rearrangement joins TRBV6-1 to TRBJ2-7; 7 nucleotides agree with TRBD2. Germline V CDR1 and CDR2: MNHNS, SASEGT. Trimming removed 6 bases from V and 6 bases from J; junction bases left unmatched: 8. This CDR3 spans 13 amino acids.

The chain is built from TRBV7-2 and TRBJ1-6; D unresolved. The CDR3 runs 15 residues. The germline V and J ends were trimmed by 1 base and 6 bases, with 10 bases remaining between them. Germline-derived CDR1 and CDR2 are SGHTA and FQGNSA. DNA for the CDR3: TGTGCCAGCAGCTTAGAGGCAGGAATTAATTCACCCCTCCACTTT. Protein product: CASSLEAGINSPLHF.

This clonotype has at least ten counts. V usage is TRBV6-1 and J usage is TRBJ2-2; D is unclear. This CDR3 has 14 amino acids. Looked up from germline, CDR1 is MNHNS and CDR2 is SASEGT. The V gene lost 3 bases and the J gene lost 0 bases, with 5 bases spanning the gap. DNA of the CDR3: TGTGCCAGCAGTGAGCTCGCGAACACCGGGGAGCTGTTTTTT. Protein: CASSELANTGELFF.

The chain links TRBV30 to TRBJ1-5, with D perhaps matching TRBD1 (6 bases). The CDR3 is 18 residues long. The germline CDR1 and CDR2 sequences are GTSNPN and SVGIG (reference sequence). Trimming took off 0 bases at V and 1 base at J, with 19 bases between the two ends. CDR3 loop: CAWSVGGAGGESNQPQHF. In DNA, the CDR3 is TGTGCCTGGAGTGTAGGGGGGGCCGGGGGAGAGAGCAATCAGCCCCAGCATTTT. Together with reference TRBV30 and TRBJ1-5, the CDR3 gives the full variable domain: SQTIHQWPATLVQPVGSPLSLECTVEGTSNPNLYWYRQAAGRGLQLLFYSVGIGQISSEVPQNLSASRPQDRQFILSSKKLLLSDSGFYLCAWSVGGAGGESNQPQHFGDGTRLSIL.

J is TRBJ1-1 and V is TRBV10-3; D uncertain. In germline, CDR1 is ENHRY, CDR2 SYGVKD. Trimming left V 4 bases short and J 5 bases short, with 20 bases between. The length of the CDR3 is 16 residues. The DNA of the CDR3 is TGTGCCATCAGTGCACTTAGGGATAGGAAGGCGACTGAAGCTTTCTTT. Amino acids: CAISALRDRKATEAFF.

This clonotype was detected ten times or more. A read error may explain this, as a much larger clone is one base away. The CDR3 here is CASSIPDRNTEAFF. In nucleotides, the CDR3 is TGTGCCAGCAGCATACCGGACAGGAACACTGAAGCTTTCTTT. This chain connects TRBV13 to TRBJ1-1; weak D call: TRBD1 (6 bases). The CDR3 length is 14 residues. Germline V gives CDR1 PRHDT, CDR2 FYEKMQ (reference sequence). The V gene lost 5 bases and the J gene lost 1 base, with 11 bases spanning the gap.

This clonotype was counted at least ten times. The gene calls are TRBV10-3 and TRBJ2-7; 8 nucleotides align to TRBD1. J gave up 1 base and V 6 bases, and 17 bases lay outside the gene matches. The germline gives CDR1 ENHRY, CDR2 SYGVKD. This CDR3 spans 18 amino acids. In DNA form, the CDR3 reads TGTGCCATCAGCTGGGATGGTGGGACAGGTACCCTATCCTACGAGCAGTACTTC. This encodes CAISWDGGTGTLSYEQYF.

This clonotype has at least ten counts. V and J are TRBV10-3 and TRBJ2-2; D ambiguous. Germline CDR1 ENHRY, CDR2 SYGVKD. Trimming shortened V by 6 bases and J by 0 bases, and 5 bases separated the two germline ends. This CDR3 comprises 13 residues. The CDR3 spells CAISDANTGELFF. In DNA, the CDR3 is TGTGCCATCAGCGATGCGAACACCGGGGAGCTGTTTTTT.

This clonotype was counted ten times or more. One base away lies a much larger clone, so this may be a sequencing read error. This chain uses TRBV6-1 with TRBJ1-1, with TRBD1 matching over 10 bases. The CDR3 extends over 14 amino acids. Germline V CDR1 and CDR2: MNHNS, SASEGT. CDR3 DNA sequence: TGTGCCGGCAGTGGCGGACAGGGGGAGACTGAAGCTTTCTTT. This codes for CAGSGGQGETEAFF.

This clonotype showed up many times. This rearrangement joins TRBV6-5 to TRBJ2-7; 8 bases match TRBD1. V dropped 3 bases and J dropped 2; count of bases not matched to a gene: 9. The CDR3 sequence is 16 residues long. Germline CDR1 is MNHEY and CDR2 is SVGAGI. The CDR3 loop is CASSYAGTGAPYEQYF. CDR3 DNA: TGTGCCAGCAGTTATGCGGGGACAGGAGCTCCCTACGAGCAGTACTTC.

This clonotype was recorded many times. The genes are TRBV7-2 and TRBJ2-7, with D perhaps being TRBD1 or TRBD2 (5 bases each). The V end was cut by 6 bases, the J end by 7 bases, with 19 bases between. Looked up from germline, CDR1 is SGHTA and CDR2 is FQGNSA. CDR3 length equals 14 residues. The CDR3 loop is CASSLSVEWGEQYF. The CDR3 nucleotides are TGTGCCAGCAGTCTCTCGGTGGAGTGGGGGGAGCAGTACTTC.

This clonotype was seen repeatedly, ten times or more. The rearrangement uses TRBV30 and TRBJ1-1, with D unresolved. CDR3 length: 12 residues. Germline assignment: CDR1 GTSNPN and CDR2 SVGIG (reference sequence). Trimming removed 3 bases from V and 0 bases from J, with 5 bases in between. The CDR3 spells CAWRLMNTEAFF. As DNA, the CDR3 is TGTGCCTGGAGACTAATGAACACTGAAGCTTTCTTT.

This clonotype appeared many times. The chain carries TRBV7-9 and TRBJ1-2, with D uncertain. Germline V CDR1 and CDR2: SEHNR, FQNEAQ (reference sequence). The CDR3 spans 11 residues. V was pared by 5 bases and J by 10 bases, with 11 bases between. Written as DNA, the CDR3 is TGTGCCAGCAGCCTAGATGCCGTCTACACCTTC. Translating it yields CASSLDAVYTF. Full variable domain (remainder filled in from reference TRBV7-9 and TRBJ1-2): DTGVSQNPRHKITKRGQNVTFRCDPISEHNRLYWYRQTLGQGPEFLTYFQNEAQLEKSRLLSDRFSAERPKGSFSTLEIQRTEQGDSAMYLCASSLDAVYTFGSGTRLTVV.